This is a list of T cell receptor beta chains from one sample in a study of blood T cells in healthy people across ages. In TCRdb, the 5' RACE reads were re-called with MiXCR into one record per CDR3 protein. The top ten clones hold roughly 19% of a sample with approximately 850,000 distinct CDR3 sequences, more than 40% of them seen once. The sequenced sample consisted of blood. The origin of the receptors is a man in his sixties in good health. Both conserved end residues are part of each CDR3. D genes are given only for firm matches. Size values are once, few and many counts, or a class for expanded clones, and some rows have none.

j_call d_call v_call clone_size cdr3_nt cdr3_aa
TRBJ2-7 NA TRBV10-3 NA TGTGCCATCAGTGAGTCAGCGGGCCCCAGCTCCTACGAGCAGTACTTC CAISESAGPSSYEQYF
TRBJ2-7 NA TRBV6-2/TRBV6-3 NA TGTGCCAGCAGTTACCCCGGACGTCTCAATGAGCAGTACTTC CASSYPGRLNEQYF
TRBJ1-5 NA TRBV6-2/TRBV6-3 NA TGTGCCAGCAGTCCCGGGACGGGGAACCCTAGTGGACCCCAGCATTTT CASSPGTGNPSGPQHF
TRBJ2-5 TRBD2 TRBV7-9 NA TGTGCCAGCAGCTTAGTGGGACTAGTTCTGCCCCAGTACTTC CASSLVGLVLPQYF
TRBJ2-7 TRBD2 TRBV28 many TGTGCCAGCAGTGGGACTAGCGGGGGGACATACGAGCAGTACTTC CASSGTSGGTYEQYF
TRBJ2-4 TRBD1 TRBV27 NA TGTGCCAGCAGGCCGGGACAGTCTTTTGTGGAGCAGTACTTC CASRPGQSFVEQYF
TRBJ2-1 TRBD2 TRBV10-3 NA TGTGCCATCAGTGAGGTGGCTAGCGGGACTATTTACAATGAGCAGTTCTTC CAISEVASGTIYNEQFF
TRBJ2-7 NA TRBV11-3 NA TGTGCCAGCAGCTTAGGTCGGGGCGCAACCTACGAGCAGTACTTC CASSLGRGATYEQYF
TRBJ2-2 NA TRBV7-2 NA TGTGCCAGCAGCTTAGTCGCTTTAGACACCGGGGAGCTGTTTTTT CASSLVALDTGELFF
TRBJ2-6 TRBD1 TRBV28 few TGTGCCAGCAGTTTCCCGGGACAGGGACGCTCTGGGGCCAACGTCCTGACTTTC CASSFPGQGRSGANVLTF
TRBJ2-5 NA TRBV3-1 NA TGTGCCAGCAGCCAAGAGTTCAAAGAGACCCAGTACTTC CASSQEFKETQYF
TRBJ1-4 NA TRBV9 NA TGTGCCAGCAGCCGTAAGGGGACTAATGAAAAACTGTTTTTT CASSRKGTNEKLFF
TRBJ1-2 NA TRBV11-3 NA TGTGCCAGCAGCCCCCGGCAGGGTTGGTTCTATGGCTACACCTTC CASSPRQGWFYGYTF
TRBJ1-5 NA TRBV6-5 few TGTGCCAGCAGTTTTTCAGGAACCAATCAGCCCCAGCATTTT CASSFSGTNQPQHF
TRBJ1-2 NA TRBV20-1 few TGCAGTGCTAGGGCAGTAACCACGTGGGGCTACACCTTC CSARAVTTWGYTF
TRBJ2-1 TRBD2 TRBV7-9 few TGTGCCAGCAGGGGACTAGCGGGCTACAATGAGCAGTTCTTC CASRGLAGYNEQFF
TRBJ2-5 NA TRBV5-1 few TGCGCCAGCAGCGAGGGACCCCAACGTCCGGAGGAGACCCAGTACTTC CASSEGPQRPEETQYF
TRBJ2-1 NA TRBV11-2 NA TGTGCCAGCAGCTCAGGGCCGGGGAACAATGAGCAGTTCTTC CASSSGPGNNEQFF
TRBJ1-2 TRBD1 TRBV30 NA TGTGCCTGGAGTGTAGGGGTTGGACAGGGCCTTTATGGCTACACCTTC CAWSVGVGQGLYGYTF
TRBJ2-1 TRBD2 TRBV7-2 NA TGTGCCAGCAGCTTAGGAGCGGGGGGCAGTTTGGATGAGCAGTTCTTC CASSLGAGGSLDEQFF
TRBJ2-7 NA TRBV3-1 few TGTGCCAGCAGCCAAACAGGATTTCCCTGGGAGCAGTACTTC CASSQTGFPWEQYF
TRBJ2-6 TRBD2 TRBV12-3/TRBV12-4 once TGTGCCAGCAGTCGCCGAGCGGGGGGAGGTCGAGGGGCCAACGTCCTGACTTTC CASSRRAGGGRGANVLTF
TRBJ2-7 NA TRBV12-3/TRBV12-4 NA TGTGCCAGCAGGGAATTAACAGGGTCCGAGCAGTACTTC CASRELTGSEQYF
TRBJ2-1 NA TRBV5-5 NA TGTGCCAGCAGTTTGGACCTGAGTCGTGAGCAGTTCTTC CASSLDLSREQFF
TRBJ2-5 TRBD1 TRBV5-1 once TGCGCCAGCACCCTTGGGAAGGGGGCCGCGGAGACCCAGTACTTC CASTLGKGAAETQYF
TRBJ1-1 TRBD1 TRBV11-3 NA TGTGCCAGCAGCTTAGGCCATGGGACAGGGCACACTGAAGCTTTCTTT CASSLGHGTGHTEAFF
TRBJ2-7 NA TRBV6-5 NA TGTGCCAGCAGTTACGCGGGGCTAGTAAACGAGCAGTACTTC CASSYAGLVNEQYF
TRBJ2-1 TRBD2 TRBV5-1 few TGCGCCAGCAGCTTGGTCAGCGGGGGGTCGGATGAGCAGTTCTTC CASSLVSGGSDEQFF
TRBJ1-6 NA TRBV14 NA TGTGCCAGCAGCCTAACAGGAGCCCGTTCACCCCTCCACTTT CASSLTGARSPLHF
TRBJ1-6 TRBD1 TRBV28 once TGTGCCAGCAGTCCCATTACAGGGGGCGGATCACCCCTCCACTTT CASSPITGGGSPLHF
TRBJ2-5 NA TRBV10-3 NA TGTGCCATCAGTGTCAGTTCCTCGGCGTTGGGGACCCGGTACTTC CAISVSSSALGTRYF
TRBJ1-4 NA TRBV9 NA TGTGCCAGCAGCGTAGGGGGCCCTCGCGAAAAACTGTTTTTT CASSVGGPREKLFF
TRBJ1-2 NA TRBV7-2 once TGTGCCAGCAGCTTAGACTGGGAGCGAAGCGGCTACACCTTC CASSLDWERSGYTF
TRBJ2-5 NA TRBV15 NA TGTGCCACCAGCAGGGAACCGACTAGGAACTTGGAAGAGACCCAGTACTTC CATSREPTRNLEETQYF
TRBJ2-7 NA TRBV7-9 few TGTGCCAGCAGCTTAGTAGTTGGGTACGAGCAGTACTTC CASSLVVGYEQYF
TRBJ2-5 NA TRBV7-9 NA TGTGCCAGCAGAGCGAACCAAGGGACCCAGTACTTC CASRANQGTQYF
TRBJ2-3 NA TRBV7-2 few TGTGCCAGCAGCACGATGGGGGGGCTAGGAACAGATACGCAGTATTTT CASSTMGGLGTDTQYF
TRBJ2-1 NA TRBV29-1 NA TGCAGCGCTGACTCCGCGTCCTACAATGAGCAGTTCTTC CSADSASYNEQFF
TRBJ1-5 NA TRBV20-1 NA TGCAGTGCTAGAGATACGCAGGGACTAAATCAGCCCCAGCATTTT CSARDTQGLNQPQHF
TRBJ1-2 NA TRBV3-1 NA TGTGCCAGCAGCCAAACGAGGACGGCCTACTATGGCTACACCTTC CASSQTRTAYYGYTF
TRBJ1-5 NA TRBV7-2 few TGTGCCAGCAGCTTAGACCCTAGCAATCAGCCCCAGCATTTT CASSLDPSNQPQHF
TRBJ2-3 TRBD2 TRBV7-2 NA TGTGCCAGCAGTCGCGTGGCGGCGGGGGGGCAATATACGCAGTATTTT CASSRVAAGGQYTQYF
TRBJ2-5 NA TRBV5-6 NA TGTGCCAGCAGCCTGTTTAGTTTGGAGACCCAGTACTTC CASSLFSLETQYF
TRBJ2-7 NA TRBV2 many TGTGCCAGCAGTGTAGGCTACGAGCAGTACTTC CASSVGYEQYF
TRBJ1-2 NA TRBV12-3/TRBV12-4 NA TGTGCCAGCACCCACCGAGAGAAATTGCGGTATGGCTACACCTTC CASTHREKLRYGYTF
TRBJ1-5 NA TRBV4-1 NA TGCGCCAGCAGCCCTCGGGCAGGGGAATATGGTCAGCCCCAGCATTTT CASSPRAGEYGQPQHF
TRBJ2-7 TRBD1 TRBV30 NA TGTGCCTGGAGTGTAGGGACAGGGGGCGTGTACGAGCAGTACTTC CAWSVGTGGVYEQYF
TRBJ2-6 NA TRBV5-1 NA TGCGCCAGCATGGAAATCTCTGGGGCCAACGTCCTGACTTTC CASMEISGANVLTF
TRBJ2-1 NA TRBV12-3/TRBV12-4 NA TGTGCCAGCAGTTTTAAGCCCCAATGGGAGCAGTTCTTC CASSFKPQWEQFF
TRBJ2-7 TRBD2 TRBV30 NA TGTGCCTGGAGTTTAGGGACTAAGTCCTACGAGCAGTACTTC CAWSLGTKSYEQYF
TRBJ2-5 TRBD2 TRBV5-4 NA TGTGCCAGCAGCTTGGCCGGGACTAGCGAGGGGACCCAGTACTTC CASSLAGTSEGTQYF